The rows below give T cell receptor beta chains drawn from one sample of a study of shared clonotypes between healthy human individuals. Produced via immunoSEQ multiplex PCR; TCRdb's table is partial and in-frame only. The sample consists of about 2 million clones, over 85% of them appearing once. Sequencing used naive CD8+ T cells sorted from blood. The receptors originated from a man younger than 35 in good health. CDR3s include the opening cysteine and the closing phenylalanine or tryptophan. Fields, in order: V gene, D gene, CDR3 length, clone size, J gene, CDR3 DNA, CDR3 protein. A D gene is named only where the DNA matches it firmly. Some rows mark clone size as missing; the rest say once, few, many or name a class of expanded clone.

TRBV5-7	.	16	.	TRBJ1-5	TGTGCCAGCACCTCGGGGCCAGAACCGAGGGAGAAGCCCCAGCATTTT	CASTSGPEPREKPQHF
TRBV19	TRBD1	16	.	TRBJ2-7	TGTGCCAGTAGTCCCTTGCGGGACAGGGAACCCTACGAGCAGTACTTC	CASSPLRDREPYEQYF
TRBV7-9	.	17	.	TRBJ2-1	TGTGCCAGCAGCTTAGCCCCTTTGGCGGGGATGCGAGGGGGGCAGTTCTTC	CASSLAPLAGMRGGQFF
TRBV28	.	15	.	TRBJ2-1	TGTGCCAGCAGTTTGAGGAGGGCTACCTACAATGAGCAGTTCTTC	CASSLRRATYNEQFF
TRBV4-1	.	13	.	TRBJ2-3	TGCGCCAGCAGCCAAATCCGCACAGATACGCAGTATTTT	CASSQIRTDTQYF
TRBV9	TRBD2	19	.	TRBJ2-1	TGTGCCAGCAGCGGTAGAGGCCCAAAGCGGGAGGAGACCTACAATGAGCAGTTCTTC	CASSGRGPKREETYNEQFF
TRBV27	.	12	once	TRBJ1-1	TGTGCCAGCAGTCCCTCGACACACGAAGCTTTCTTT	CASSPSTHEAFF
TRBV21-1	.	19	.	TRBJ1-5	TGTGCCAGCAGCAAAAGGTTCAGGGACCGCTCCAGCCCCAATCAGCCCCAGCATTTT	CASSKRFRDRSSPNQPQHF
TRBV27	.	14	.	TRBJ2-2	TGTGCCAGCAGTTTACGAACGGGCACCGGGGAGCTGTTTTTT	CASSLRTGTGELFF
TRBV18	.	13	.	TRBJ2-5	TGTGCCAGCTCACCACAACGGCAAGAGACCCAGTACTTC	CASSPQRQETQYF
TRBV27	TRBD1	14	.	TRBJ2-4	TGTGCCAGCAGTGGGGGACAGGGAGGGAACATTCAGTACTTC	CASSGGQGGNIQYF
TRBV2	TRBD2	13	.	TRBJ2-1	TGTGCCTCCCGCAGCGGGGGTTACAATGAGCAGTTCTTC	CASRSGGYNEQFF
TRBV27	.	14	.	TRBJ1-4	TGTGCCAGCAGTTTGCGGGTGGGGAGAGAAAAACTGTTTTTT	CASSLRVGREKLFF
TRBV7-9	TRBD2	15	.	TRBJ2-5	TGTGCCAGCACCACGGGACTAGCGGGAGGGGAGACCCAGTACTTC	CASTTGLAGGETQYF
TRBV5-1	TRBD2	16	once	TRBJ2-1	TGCGCCAGCAGTTCGGGGCTAGCGGGACACTACAATGAGCAGTTCTTC	CASSSGLAGHYNEQFF
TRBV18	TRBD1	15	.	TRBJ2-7	TGTGCCAGCTCACCCGAACGACAGGGGTCCTACGAGCAGTACTTC	CASSPERQGSYEQYF
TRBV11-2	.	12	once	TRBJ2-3	TGTGCCAGCAGCTTGGTGGCAGATACGCAGTATTTT	CASSLVADTQYF
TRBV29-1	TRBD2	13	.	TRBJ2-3	TGCAGCGTCGGGACTAGCGGAACAGATACGCAGTATTTT	CSVGTSGTDTQYF
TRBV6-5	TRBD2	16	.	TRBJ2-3	TGTGCCAGCAGTTCCGGACTAGCGGGAGGCACAGATACGCAGTATTTT	CASSSGLAGGTDTQYF
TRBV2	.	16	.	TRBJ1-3	TGTGCCAGCAGTGAAGCCCATGTAATTTCTGGAAACACCATATATTTT	CASSEAHVISGNTIYF
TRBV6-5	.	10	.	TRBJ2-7	TGTGCCAGCACCGGGGACGAGCAGTACTTC	CASTGDEQYF
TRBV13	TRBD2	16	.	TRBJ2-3	TGTGCCAGCAGCCCGAGCGGGAGAACTAGCACAGATACGCAGTATTTT	CASSPSGRTSTDTQYF
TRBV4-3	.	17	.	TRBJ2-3	TGCGCCAGCAGCCAAGAAGAGGGCTTCCCTCACACAGATACGCAGTATTTT	CASSQEEGFPHTDTQYF
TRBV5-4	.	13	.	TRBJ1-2	TGTGCCAGCAGAGTACAGGAGGACTATGGCTACACCTTC	CASRVQEDYGYTF
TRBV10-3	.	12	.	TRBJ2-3	TGTGCCATCGCTCTGGAACCAGATACGCAGTATTTT	CAIALEPDTQYF
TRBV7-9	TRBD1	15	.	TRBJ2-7	TGTGCCAGCAGCCCGACACAGGGGGCCGTTTACGAGCAGTACTTC	CASSPTQGAVYEQYF
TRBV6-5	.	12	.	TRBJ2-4	TGTGCCAGCGGGGAGGCCGCGGACATTCAGTACTTC	CASGEAADIQYF
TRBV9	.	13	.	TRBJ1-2	TGTGCCAGCAGCGTGGGGGGGCTCGATGGCTACACCTTC	CASSVGGLDGYTF
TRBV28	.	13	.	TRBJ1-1	TGTGCCAGCAGTTTGGGGGGTCTCACTGAAGCTTTCTTT	CASSLGGLTEAFF
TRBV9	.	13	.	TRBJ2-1	TGTGCCAGCAGCGTCGGGAGCAGCGATGAGCAGTTCTTC	CASSVGSSDEQFF
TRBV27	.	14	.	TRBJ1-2	TGTGCCAGCAGCCGGGTAGGGGGGGCGCATGGCTACACCTTC	CASSRVGGAHGYTF
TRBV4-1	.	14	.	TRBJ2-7	TGCGCCAGCAGCCAAGGAGGTACGACCTACGAGCAGTACTTC	CASSQGGTTYEQYF
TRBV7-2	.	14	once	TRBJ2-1	TGTGCCAGCCTAAGTCGGCTAGGTGAGAATGAGCAGTTCTTC	CASLSRLGENEQFF
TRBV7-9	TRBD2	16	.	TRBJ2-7	TGTGCCAGCAGCTCCAGCTATAGCGGGCTCTCCTGGGAGCAGTACTTC	CASSSSYSGLSWEQYF
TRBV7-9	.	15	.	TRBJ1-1	TGTGCCAGCAGCTTAGACGCAGGGTCTCGGACTGAAGCTTTCTTT	CASSLDAGSRTEAFF
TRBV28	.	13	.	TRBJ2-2	TGTGCCAGCAGCCCTTTGGACACCGGGGAGCTGTTTTTT	CASSPLDTGELFF
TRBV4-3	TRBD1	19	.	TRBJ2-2	TGCGACAGCAGCCCGTCCTCCCTCTCTGGGGACAGGTCTTCCGGGGAGCTGTTTTTT	CDSSPSSLSGDRSSGELFF
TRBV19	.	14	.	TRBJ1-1	TGTGCCAGTAGTGTGGGCGCCATGAACACTGAAGCTTTCTTT	CASSVGAMNTEAFF
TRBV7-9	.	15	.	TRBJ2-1	TGTGCCAGCAGCCCCTCCGGGACTTACAGCAATGAGCAGTTCTTC	CASSPSGTYSNEQFF
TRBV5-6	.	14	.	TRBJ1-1	TGTGCCAGCAGCTTGGGGCCTATGTACACTGAAGCTTTCTTT	CASSLGPMYTEAFF
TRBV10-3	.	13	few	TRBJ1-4	TGTGCCAGCCAGCGCACAACTAATGAAAAACTGTTTTTT	CASQRTTNEKLFF
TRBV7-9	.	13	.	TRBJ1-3	TGTGCCAGCAGCTACGGACACCCTAACACCATATATTTT	CASSYGHPNTIYF
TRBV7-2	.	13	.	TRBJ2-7	TGTGCCAGCAGCTTAGTGGTTCAGGACGAGCAGTACTTC	CASSLVVQDEQYF
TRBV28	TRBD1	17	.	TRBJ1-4	TGTGCCAGCAGTTTAGACGGGGAGACAGGGCCTAATGAAAAACTGTTTTTT	CASSLDGETGPNEKLFF
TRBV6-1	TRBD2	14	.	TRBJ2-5	TGTGCCCTATTAAGGCTAGCGGACCAAGAGACCCAGTACTTC	CALLRLADQETQYF
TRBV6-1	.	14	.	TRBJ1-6	TGTGCCAGCAGTGAACCCGGATCGTACTCACCCCTCCACTTT	CASSEPGSYSPLHF
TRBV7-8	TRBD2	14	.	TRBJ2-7	TGTGCCAGCAGCTTACCGGGAGGGATATACGAGCAGTACTTC	CASSLPGGIYEQYF
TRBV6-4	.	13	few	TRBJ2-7	TGTGCCACCGAATTGCGGACTTCCTACGAGCAGTACTTC	CATELRTSYEQYF
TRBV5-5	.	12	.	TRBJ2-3	TGTGCCAGCAGCCCCGGACACGATACGCAGTATTTT	CASSPGHDTQYF